This T cell receptor (beta chain) was sequenced in a study of glioma-infiltrating T cells. As for the study in general: About one million peripheral T cells were targeted at 4.5- to 10-fold coverage. Notes on the study in general: Above-expected tissue-blood divergence occurred in all gliomas, most in low-grade ones. A blood CDR3 motif signature was depleted in highly divergent patients.

On this clonotype: Its antigen is unidentified.

The CDR3 is made up of 12 amino acids. CDR1 and CDR2 from the germline V gene are MDHEN and SYDVKM. The V gene lost 7 bases and the J gene lost 7 bases, with 12 bases spanning the gap. Using RNA template, CDR3s of TCR alpha and beta were amplified with iRepertoire arm-PCR. Tissue mRNA or PBMC total RNA, roughly 90-450 ng, went into one-step reverse transcription and amplification. TCRdb processed the multiplex PCR reads anew with MiXCR; each CDR3 protein has one entry. The data show 300,000 to 450,000 distinct CDR3 sequences, around 45% seen once. This TCR was sampled from a human donor with low-grade glioma or glioblastoma, undergoing nonglioma brain surgery, or in good health (not recorded which). The rearrangement joins TRBV28 to TRBJ2-3; no firm D call. Sequencing used glioma tissue, nonneoplastic brain tissue, or PBMCs (not recorded which). As DNA, the CDR3 is TGTGCCAGCAAAACGGGTCAGAATACGCAGTATTTT. Translation gives CASKTGQNTQYF.